The 27 T cell receptor beta chains in this list originate from one sample, sequenced in a study of Ad26.COV2.S vaccination and SARS-CoV-2 variants. Indicated treatment: roughly 18 received Ad26.COV2.S at low or high dose, single or two shots; about 5 received placebo; per-sample allocation not given. Samples were taken on day 63 after the first vaccine or placebo injection. The assay was immunoSEQ multiplex PCR, and TCRdb's table has in-frame clones only and misses some. The table records 500,000 or so clones, 87% of them present only once. The sequencing used peripheral blood, collected in a trial of Ad26.COV2.S vaccine versus placebo. These receptors were obtained from a person between 18 and 65 years old who received the Ad26.COV2.S COVID-19 vaccine or a placebo.

This chain connects TRBV5-6 to TRBJ2-7; possible D gene TRBD1, 6 bases. The CDR3 loop spans 13 amino acids. Germline CDR1 reads SGHDT; CDR2 reads YYEEEE. Deletions cut 2 bases from V and 5 bases from J, with 11 bases between. CDR3: CASSLQGTHEQYF. The CDR3 DNA sequence: TGTGCCAGCAGCTTACAGGGTACCCACGAGCAGTACTTC.

This chain links TRBV10-3 with TRBJ2-7, with D perhaps given as TRBD1 or TRBD2 (5 bases each). This CDR3 is built from 14 residues. V was trimmed by 4 bases and J by 2 bases, leaving 12 bases between them. CDR1 and CDR2 (germline): ENHRY, SYGVKD. The CDR3 bases are TGTGCCATCAGTGGCCGGGACGGCCCCTACGAGCAGTACTTC. Its protein is CAISGRDGPYEQYF.

The chain links TRBV28 to TRBJ1-6; D gene uncertain. V dropped 4 bases and J dropped 10 bases, with 17 bases sitting between them. CDR1 and CDR2 from the germline V gene are MDHEN and SYDVKM. This CDR3 is 15 amino acids long. DNA for the CDR3: TGTGCCAGCAGTTCCTCCCCCCTCCCGCAATCACCCCTCCACTTT. It translates to CASSSSPLPQSPLHF.

The chain employs TRBV5-1 and TRBJ2-3; 9 positions agree with TRBD2. Germline V lookup: CDR1 SGHRS, CDR2 YFSETQ. The ends lost 7 bases at V and 1 base at J; junction bases unmatched: 7. This CDR3 is built from 15 residues. CDR3 loop: CASFLRTSGTDTQYF. In DNA form, the CDR3 reads TGCGCCAGCTTTCTAAGGACTAGCGGCACAGATACGCAGTATTTT.

J is TRBJ2-7 and V is TRBV28; D gene uncertain. The CDR3 covers 14 residues. CDR1 is MDHEN, CDR2 SYDVKM, per germline. Between the trimmed V and J ends, which lost 8 bases and 0 bases, there was a span of 14 bases. Written as DNA, the CDR3 is TGTGCCAGCCTTGCTGCCGACAACTCCTACGAGCAGTACTTC. The encoded protein is CASLAADNSYEQYF.

A single count supports this clone. V is TRBV2 and J is TRBJ2-7; 7 bases are shared with TRBD2. This CDR3 is built from 13 residues. The V and J ends lost 7 bases and 3 bases, in that order; junction bases with no gene match: 6. CDR1 and CDR2 from the germline V gene are SNHLY and FYNNEI. The CDR3 loop is CASTGLGFYEQYF. The CDR3 DNA is TGTGCCAGCACCGGACTAGGATTCTACGAGCAGTACTTC.

V gene TRBV5-1 combines with J gene TRBJ2-5, with no clear D. The ends were cut back, 1 base at V and 1 base at J, with 11 bases in the middle. The germline V gene encodes CDR1 SGHRS and CDR2 YFSETQ. CDR3 size: 15 residues. CDR3: CASSLNVGAQETQYF. CDR3 nucleotide sequence: TGCGCCAGCAGCTTGAATGTGGGCGCCCAAGAGACCCAGTACTTC. The variable domain in full, with the rest retrieved from reference TRBV5-1 and TRBJ2-5, is KAGVTQTPRYLIKTRGQQVTLSCSPISGHRSVSWYQQTPGQGLQFLFEYFSETQRNKGNFPGRFSGRQFSNSRSEMNVSTLELGDSALYLCASSLNVGAQETQYFGPGTRLLVL.

The chain is built from TRBV7-8 and TRBJ2-7, with 7 nucleotides matching TRBD2. Germline V lookup: CDR1 SGHVS, CDR2 FQNEAQ. CDR3 length: 18 amino acids. After removal of 1 base from V and 0 bases from J, the junction contained 12 bases not matched to a gene. The CDR3 DNA is TGTGCCAGCAGCTTAGAGTCTTTGAATCTAGCGGTCTCCTACGAGCAGTACTTC. Translation gives CASSLESLNLAVSYEQYF.

V usage is TRBV5-1 and J usage is TRBJ2-6; 11 nucleotides line up with TRBD1. The CDR3 loop spans 18 amino acids. Germline CDR1 SGHRS, CDR2 YFSETQ. Germline trimming cut 0 bases from V and 4 bases from J; bases unmatched to any gene: 6. CDR3 protein: CASSLGGTGGQGANVLTF. CDR3 nucleotide sequence: TGCGCCAGCAGCTTGGGAGGGACAGGGGGACAGGGGGCCAACGTCCTGACTTTC.

This clone occurred once. The chain carries TRBV4-3 and TRBJ2-1, with D tentatively TRBD2 (7 bases). Germline V gene sequence: CDR1 LGHNA, CDR2 YSLEER. V lost 0 bases to trimming and J lost 6 bases, with 12 bases between them. The CDR3 is made up of 15 amino acids. The CDR3 DNA sequence: TGCGCCAGCAGCCAAGATTACAGGGAGGGCAATGAGCAGTTCTTC. It yields the protein CASSQDYREGNEQFF.

This rearrangement joins TRBV18 to TRBJ1-2, with 9 positions matching TRBD1. CDR3 size: 15 residues. Germline-derived CDR1 and CDR2 are KGHSH and LQKENI. Trimming took 3 bases from V and 4 from J; bases not matched to a gene: 6. CDR3: CASSPAGQGSYGYTF. CDR3 in DNA: TGTGCCAGCTCACCTGCCGGACAGGGGTCCTATGGCTACACCTTC.

V and J are TRBV13 and TRBJ2-1; a weak D match, TRBD1 (6 bases). CDR1 and CDR2 (germline): PRHDT, FYEKMQ (reference sequence). V was clipped by 5 bases and J by 7 bases, with 15 bases between them. The CDR3 runs to 14 residues. CDR3 in DNA: TGTGCCAGCAGCCAGTGGGGGCAGTCGAATGAGCAGTTCTTC. Amino acid sequence: CASSQWGQSNEQFF.

The rearrangement uses TRBV7-2 and TRBJ2-7, with TRBD2 matching 12 bases. The germline V gene has CDR1 SGHTA and CDR2 FQGNSA. The CDR3 totals 16 residues. Trimming at V came to 2 bases and at J to 3 bases, leaving 5 bases not matched to a gene. The CDR3, as DNA: TGTGCCAGCAGCTTAAGTCGACTAGCGGGGGTCTACGAGCAGTACTTC. Amino acid sequence: CASSLSRLAGVYEQYF.

The chain carries TRBV28 and TRBJ1-2; 8 bases align to TRBD1. Germline assignment: CDR1 MDHEN and CDR2 SYDVKM. This CDR3 comprises 14 residues. Unmatched junction bases numbered 8, after V lost 6 bases and J lost 5 bases. The CDR3 protein is CASRTQGVGYGYTF. In DNA, the CDR3 is TGTGCCAGCAGGACACAGGGGGTGGGTTATGGCTACACCTTC.

The V gene is TRBV6-5, the J gene TRBJ1-3; D gene uncertain. The CDR3 has 12 amino acids. Trimming removed 6 bases from V and 0 bases from J, with 3 bases in between. Germline CDR1 MNHEY, CDR2 SVGAGI. The CDR3 DNA follows: TGTGCCAGCAGCCTCTCTGGAAACACCATATATTTT. It yields the protein CASSLSGNTIYF.

This clone showed up just once. The genes are TRBV7-9 and TRBJ1-2; TRBD1 matches at 7 bases. The CDR3 has 14 residues. J was trimmed by 3 bases and V by 6 bases; bases with no gene match: 7. Germline CDR1 and CDR2: SEHNR and FQNEAQ (reference sequence). CDR3 coding DNA: TGTGCCAGCAGACGGGACAGTTCGTACTATGGCTACACCTTC. It codes for CASRRDSSYYGYTF.

This chain uses TRBV24-1 with TRBJ2-5; 8 bases align to TRBD1. The CDR3 has 12 amino acids. The J segment lost 4 bases and the V segment lost 10 bases, leaving 4 bases of the junction unmatched. CDR1 and CDR2 from the germline V gene are KGHDR and SFDVKD. The CDR3 here is CATDRGGETQYF. CDR3 DNA sequence: TGTGCCACAGACAGGGGTGGAGAGACCCAGTACTTC.

This rearrangement joins TRBV14 to TRBJ1-2; possibly TRBD1 for D (6 bases). CDR1 is SGHDN and CDR2 is FVKESK in the germline V gene. Trimming pared 4 bases from V and 5 bases from J, leaving 14 bases between. The CDR3 runs 14 residues. The CDR3 sequence: CASSPLTGIYGYTF. In DNA, the CDR3 is TGTGCCAGCAGCCCGTTAACAGGGATTTATGGCTACACCTTC.

The V gene is TRBV4-2, the J gene TRBJ2-1; D possibly corresponds to TRBD2 (5 bases). The germline CDR1 and CDR2 sequences are LGHNA and YNFKEQ. This CDR3 comprises 13 residues. V was shortened by 8 bases and J by 1 base, with 9 bases between the two germline ends. The CDR3 sequence: CASAGGSYNEQFF. DNA for the CDR3: TGTGCCAGCGCGGGCGGGTCCTACAATGAGCAGTTCTTC.

V gene TRBV2 combines with J gene TRBJ1-1; TRBD1 matches 9 bases. The CDR3 length is 12 residues. The V gene's germline CDR1 is SNHLY and CDR2 FYNNEI. Trimming at V came to 8 bases and at J to 8 bases, leaving 6 bases not matched to a gene. The chain's CDR3 is CASDRGMIEAFF. The CDR3, as DNA: TGTGCCAGCGACAGGGGGATGATAGAAGCTTTCTTT.

The chain employs TRBV30 and TRBJ1-4, with a weak D call TRBD1 (5 bases). The CDR3 has 18 residues. Between the trimmed V and J ends, which lost 0 bases and 3 bases, there was a span of 20 bases. Germline values: CDR1 GTSNPN, CDR2 SVGIG (reference sequence). The DNA of the CDR3 is TGTGCCTGGAGTGTACGGGGGACCCGGGGGGGAGCTAATGAAAAACTGTTTTTT. It is translated as CAWSVRGTRGGANEKLFF.

This clone is a singleton in its sample. The chain has TRBV24-1 and TRBJ2-2, with no clear D. Germline-derived CDR1 and CDR2 are KGHDR and SFDVKD. This CDR3 is built from 15 residues. The germline V and J ends were trimmed by 4 bases and 7 bases, with 15 bases remaining between them. The CDR3 nucleotides read TGTGCCACCAGTGACTCCCTCGATAGGGACGGGGAGCTGTTTTTT. As protein: CATSDSLDRDGELFF.

The rearrangement joins TRBV5-4 to TRBJ1-1; D gene unclear. Germline CDR1 is SGHNT and CDR2 is YYREEE (reference sequence). Trimming stripped 7 bases from V and 3 bases from J, with 19 bases between. This CDR3 comprises 15 residues. The DNA of the CDR3 is TGTGCCAGCCGCCCCGGGGAAAGGTTGGACACTGAAGCTTTCTTT. Translation gives CASRPGERLDTEAFF.

V gene TRBV4-2 combines with J gene TRBJ2-2; 9 positions agree with TRBD2. There are 16 residues in the CDR3. V shed 4 bases and J 3 bases; nucleotides not matched to a gene: 6. Germline CDR1 reads LGHNA; CDR2 reads YNFKEQ. Here the CDR3 DNA reads TGTGCCAGCAGCCCCGGGACTAGCTTCGACACCGGGGAGCTGTTTTTT. Its protein product is CASSPGTSFDTGELFF.

The chain recombines TRBV7-2 with TRBJ2-6; possibly TRBD1 for D (6 bases). Trimming left V 5 bases short and J 0 bases short, with 20 bases between. The germline V gene has CDR1 SGHTA and CDR2 FQGNSA. CDR3 size: 19 residues. CDR3 bases: TGTGCCAGCAGCAACAGACCTCAGGGGCCTAGCTCTGGGGCCAACGTCCTGACTTTC. Translating gives CASSNRPQGPSSGANVLTF.

This rearrangement joins TRBV6-2 or TRBV6-3 to TRBJ2-7; D not certain. V was cut by 6 bases and J by 3 bases, with 18 bases left in between. CDR1 is MNHEY, CDR2 SVGEGT, per germline. This CDR3 spans 15 amino acids. The CDR3 spells CASSPHGLEDYEQYF. Written as DNA, the CDR3 is TGTGCCAGCAGCCCTCACGGGCTAGAGGACTACGAGCAGTACTTC.

V and J are TRBV9 and TRBJ1-1; D gene uncertain. V shed 0 bases and J shed 0 bases, with 18 bases lying between them. CDR3 length: 18 residues. Germline CDR1 and CDR2: SGDLS and YYNGEE. The DNA of the CDR3 is TGTGCCAGCAGCGTAGGCCCCTCGGGAGGCAGCATGAACACTGAAGCTTTCTTT. It encodes CASSVGPSGGSMNTEAFF.